The 22 T cell receptor beta chains reported below all come from one sample, sequenced in a study of shared clonotypes between healthy human individuals. Naive CD8 cells lacked CD45RO and underwent positive selection for CCR7, leaving out terminally differentiated effector memory CD45RA+ cells. Profiling relied on immunoSEQ multiplex PCR, and the TCRdb table lists in-frame clones only, not all of them. The sample holds around 1.9 million clones, roughly 95% seen once. Sequencing was carried out using naive CD8+ T cells from PBMCs. The receptors here all came from a man aged 18 to 29 in good health. Some clones in this sample may be carry-over from other donors' samples.

This sequence joins TRBV25-1 and TRBJ1-2, with TRBD1 matching over 9 bases. This CDR3 spans 15 amino acids. The V and J ends lost 4 bases and 5 bases, in that order; junction bases with no gene match: 8. Germline V gene lookup returns CDR1 MGHDK and CDR2 SYGVNS. CDR3: CASSGSGQGKYGYTF. The DNA of the CDR3 is TGTGCCAGCAGTGGCTCGGGACAGGGAAAATATGGCTACACCTTC.

The chain employs TRBV28 and TRBJ1-1; D perhaps matches TRBD1 (6 bases). The CDR3 sequence is 12 residues long. The V gene lost 6 bases and the J gene lost 9 bases, with 14 bases spanning the gap. Germline CDR1 reads MDHEN; CDR2 reads SYDVKM. The CDR3 DNA is TGTGCCAGCAGACCTACAGGGAGCAAAGCTTTCTTT. As protein: CASRPTGSKAFF.

The chain joins TRBV4-1 to TRBJ2-1; 13 bases are shared with TRBD2. Germline V lookup: CDR1 MGHRA, CDR2 YSYEKL. The V gene end was trimmed by 5 bases and the J gene end by 7 bases; junction bases not matched to a gene: 5. This CDR3 is built from 15 residues. The CDR3 nucleotides read TGCGCCAGCAGCTTCCGGACTAGCGGGAGTAATGAGCAGTTCTTC. Its protein is CASSFRTSGSNEQFF.

Worth noting for this clone: Other DNA sequences of this sample code for an identical CDR3. The chain recombines TRBV9 with TRBJ1-1; 8 bases are shared with TRBD1. Trimming took 0 bases from V and 8 from J; bases not matched to a gene: 3. The V gene's germline CDR1 is SGDLS and CDR2 YYNGEE. The CDR3 length is 13 residues. This CDR3 reads CASSVAGTGEAFF. DNA of the CDR3: TGTGCCAGCAGCGTAGCGGGGACAGGCGAAGCTTTCTTT.

The J gene is TRBJ1-5, the V gene TRBV2; D is unclear. Germline values: CDR1 SNHLY, CDR2 FYNNEI. This CDR3 is 17 amino acids long. V was pared by 2 bases and J by 1 base, with 15 bases between. The CDR3 region has the DNA TGTGCCAGCAGTGAATATCGGCCCCGCGGGAGCAATCAGCCCCAGCATTTT. Amino acids: CASSEYRPRGSNQPQHF.

This chain uses TRBV27 with TRBJ1-1; D not certain. V gave up 4 bases and J gave up 3 bases, with 12 bases separating them. Germline V lookup: CDR1 MNHEY, CDR2 SMNVEV (reference sequence). The CDR3 has 14 amino acids. The CDR3 DNA reads TGTGCCAGCAGTTCCCCGGGAAGGGACACTGAAGCTTTCTTT. Translated: CASSSPGRDTEAFF.

The J gene is TRBJ2-1, the V gene TRBV5-1; 14 bases match TRBD2. V was pared by 7 bases and J by 9 bases, with 21 bases of the junction left unmatched. Germline CDR1 reads SGHRS; CDR2 reads YFSETQ. CDR3 length: 19 residues. This CDR3 is CASGSSHLPGLAGDGEQFF. DNA of the CDR3: TGCGCCAGCGGATCCTCCCACCTTCCGGGACTAGCGGGAGACGGTGAGCAGTTCTTC.

The CDR3 DNA reads TGTGCCAGCAGTTACTCCGCGGCAGGGGAAGCTTTCTTT. Residues: CASSYSAAGEAFF. J is TRBJ1-1 and V is TRBV6-5; D may be TRBD1 (5 bases). Germline CDR1 reads MNHEY; CDR2 reads SVGAGI. The CDR3 runs 13 residues. V dropped 0 bases and J dropped 8 bases, with 10 bases sitting between them.

The chain employs TRBV6-1 and TRBJ1-1; 11 bases match TRBD1. CDR1 is MNHNS, CDR2 SASEGT, per germline. The V and J ends lost 7 bases and 6 bases, in that order; junction bases with no gene match: 7. The CDR3 consists of 14 residues. CDR3 sequence reads: CASKPPGQGAEAFF. The DNA for the CDR3 is TGTGCCAGCAAACCGCCGGGACAGGGGGCTGAAGCTTTCTTT.

Remarks on this clone: This sample also contains other DNA sequences that code for the same CDR3. This chain uses TRBV29-1 with TRBJ1-2; D is unclear. Germline lookup yields CDR1 SQVTM and CDR2 ANQGSEA. This CDR3 region has 11 residues. Trimming pared 6 bases from V and 4 bases from J, leaving 9 bases between. CDR3 sequence: CSVRQPYGYTF. The CDR3 DNA reads TGCAGCGTAAGGCAGCCCTATGGCTACACCTTC.

The chain has TRBV6-6 and TRBJ2-7; 9 bases are shared with TRBD2. Germline loops: CDR1 MNHNY, CDR2 SVGAGI (reference sequence). This CDR3 has 14 amino acids. The V segment lost 1 base and the J segment 6 bases; nucleotides outside the gene matches: 4. The CDR3 loop is CASSYWREGLEQYF. CDR3 sequence (DNA): TGTGCCAGCAGTTACTGGCGGGAGGGCCTCGAGCAGTACTTC.

In regard to this clone: Sequence at one end of the junction differs from germline and may be a read error. This chain links TRBV15 with TRBJ2-7; unclear D gene. Germline CDR1 and CDR2: LNHNV and YYDKDF (reference sequence). This CDR3 region has 15 residues. The CDR3 coding sequence is TGTGCCACCAGCAGAGGAGAACTCCTGTTTTACGGGCAGTACTTC. Its protein product is CATSRGELLFYGQYF. The variable domain in full, completed from reference TRBV15 and TRBJ2-7, reads DAMVIQNPRYQVTQFGKPVTLSCSQTLNHNVMYWYQQKSSQAPKLLFHYYDKDFNNEADTPDNFQSRRPNTSFCFLDIRSPGLGDTAMYLCATSRGELLFYGQYFGPGTRLTVT.

The rearrangement joins TRBV7-9 to TRBJ2-7; D tentatively fits TRBD1 or TRBD2 (5 bases each). Trimming removed 1 base at V and 5 bases at J, with 12 bases between. Per germline, CDR1 SEHNR and CDR2 FQNEAQ (reference sequence). This CDR3 comprises 14 residues. The CDR3 region is CASSLEWGNDEQYF. The DNA of the CDR3 is TGTGCCAGCAGCTTAGAGTGGGGGAACGACGAGCAGTACTTC. The complete variable domain, with remaining parts taken from reference TRBV7-9 and TRBJ2-7, reads DTGVSQNPRHKITKRGQNVTFRCDPISEHNRLYWYRQTLGQGPEFLTYFQNEAQLEKSRLLSDRFSAERPKGSFSTLEIQRTEQGDSAMYLCASSLEWGNDEQYFGPGTRLTVT.

V and J are TRBV18 and TRBJ2-3, with TRBD2 matching 13 bases. Germline CDR1 KGHSH, CDR2 LQKENI. Trimming took 2 bases from V and 5 from J; bases not matched to a gene: 7. The CDR3 is 17 amino acids. CDR3 nucleotides: TGTGCCAGCTCACCATTAGGACTAGCGGGAGTTCTAGATACGCAGTATTTT. Translation: CASSPLGLAGVLDTQYF. The full variable domain, with the rest looked up from reference TRBV18 and TRBJ2-3, is NAGVMQNPRHLVRRRGQEARLRCSPMKGHSHVYWYRQLPEEGLKFMVYLQKENIIDESGMPKERFSAEFPKEGPSILRIQQVVRGDSAAYFCASSPLGLAGVLDTQYFGPGTRLTVL.

This chain connects TRBV19 to TRBJ1-2; unclear D gene. Trimming stripped 7 bases from V and 0 bases from J, with 9 bases between. This CDR3 contains 13 residues. Germline lookup yields CDR1 LNHDA and CDR2 SQIVND (reference sequence). The CDR3 protein is CASNDGTNYGYTF. In DNA, the CDR3 is TGTGCCAGTAATGACGGAACTAACTATGGCTACACCTTC. Together with reference TRBV19 and TRBJ1-2, the CDR3 gives the full variable domain: DGGITQSPKYLFRKEGQNVTLSCEQNLNHDAMYWYRQDPGQGLRLIYYSQIVNDFQKGDIAEGYSVSREKKESFPLTVTSAQKNPTAFYLCASNDGTNYGYTFGSGTRLTVV.

This clone was found once. At one end the junction does not follow the germline gene, possibly because of a read error. The chain uses TRBV7-9 and TRBJ2-5; 11 nucleotides align to TRBD1. The length of the CDR3 is 14 residues. CDR1 SEHNR and CDR2 FQNEAQ come from the germline V gene (reference sequence). DNA for the CDR3: TGTGCCAGCAGCTTAGCCCCATCCCGGGACAGGGGGGACTTC. Its protein product is CASSLAPSRDRGDF.

The chain links TRBV27 to TRBJ1-5, with D hard to call. Germline lookup yields CDR1 MNHEY and CDR2 SMNVEV (reference sequence). Trimming pared 7 bases from V and 7 bases from J, leaving 17 bases between. The CDR3 runs 14 residues. Here the CDR3 DNA reads TGTGCCAGCAAGTTCCGAGCCGCGGGCCAGCCCCAGCATTTT. Translated: CASKFRAAGQPQHF.

The chain uses TRBV28 and TRBJ2-7, with 7 bases that match TRBD1. The germline CDR1 and CDR2 sequences are MDHEN and SYDVKM. The ends lost 6 bases at V and 5 bases at J; junction bases unmatched: 13. The CDR3 sequence is 15 residues long. The CDR3 sequence is CASSRAGTAYNEQYF. In DNA form, the CDR3 reads TGTGCCAGCAGCCGGGCCGGGACAGCCTATAACGAGCAGTACTTC.

This clone was seen more than once but under ten times. The chain joins TRBV13 to TRBJ1-2; D is ambiguous. The CDR3 totals 14 residues. Germline CDR1 is PRHDT and CDR2 is FYEKMQ (reference sequence). Deletions cut 3 bases from V and 4 bases from J, with 12 bases between. This CDR3 is CASSFGDGLYGYTF. DNA for the CDR3: TGTGCCAGCAGCTTCGGCGACGGCCTCTATGGCTACACCTTC.

Written as DNA, the CDR3 is TGTGCCTGGAGTATAGGGGAGCGTCCTGGGTACGAGCAGTACTTC. This encodes CAWSIGERPGYEQYF. The chain recombines TRBV30 with TRBJ2-7; either TRBD1 or TRBD2 may fit D (5 bases each). Germline CDR1 and CDR2: GTSNPN and SVGIG (reference sequence). Trimming stripped 2 bases from V and 4 bases from J, with 18 bases between. CDR3 length equals 15 residues.

J is TRBJ2-7 and V is TRBV29-1, with D possibly matching TRBD1 (5 bases). Trimming removed 3 bases at V and 0 bases at J, with 12 bases between. Germline values: CDR1 SQVTM, CDR2 ANQGSEA. The CDR3 is 14 residues long. The CDR3, as DNA: TGCAGCGTTGATATTGGCAGGGCCTCCTACGAGCAGTACTTC. Residues: CSVDIGRASYEQYF.

On this clone itself: Other DNA sequences in the sample encode the same CDR3. The V and J genes are TRBV6-1 and TRBJ1-1; 9 bases fit TRBD1. Trimming took 1 base from V and 3 from J; bases not matched to a gene: 0. The CDR3 loop spans 14 amino acids. Germline CDR1 MNHNS, CDR2 SASEGT. The CDR3 loop reads CASSEGDRDTEAFF. CDR3 bases: TGTGCCAGCAGTGAAGGGGACAGGGACACTGAAGCTTTCTTT.